These 24 T cell receptor beta chains were sequenced from one sample in a study of human T cells and chemical hapten exposure. Via MiXCR, TCRdb re-called the RACE reads, giving one row per CDR3 protein. The sample comprises roughly 120,000 distinct CDR3 sequences, more than 7.5% of which are singletons, and 1.5% to 2% rests with the top ten. Regarding time point: healthy volunteer bleed at 2 weeks. Total RNA extraction was carried out from unfractionated whole blood. Source material: whole blood. These receptors were obtained from a male donor in good health. Some clones in this sample may be carry-over from other donors' samples.

This clonotype has a count of ten or more. The chain employs TRBV2 and TRBJ2-1; 13 positions match TRBD2. CDR3 size: 14 residues. The trim removed 7 bases at V and 9 bases at J, leaving 6 bases unmatched. CDR1 is SNHLY, CDR2 FYNNEI, per germline. CDR3 protein: CASITSGGAFEQFF. In DNA form, the CDR3 reads TGTGCCAGCATAACTAGCGGGGGGGCCTTTGAGCAGTTCTTC.

This clonotype appeared a few times. The chain uses TRBV6-4 and TRBJ2-1; TRBD1 matches at 8 bases. CDR3 size: 16 residues. Looked up from germline, CDR1 is MRHNA and CDR2 is SNTAGT. Trimming at V came to 0 bases and at J to 8 bases, leaving 9 bases not matched to a gene. The CDR3 DNA is TGTGCCAGCAGTGACTCACCAGGACAGGGAGTCCATGAGCAGTTCTTC. It codes for CASSDSPGQGVHEQFF.

Turning to this clonotype: One end of the junction is discordant with germline, which a read error may explain. The chain is built from TRBV12-3 or TRBV12-4 and TRBJ2-5; D is perhaps TRBD2 (6 bases). The CDR3 runs 13 residues. CDR3 bases: TGTGCCAGCAGCTTAGGAGGGTCAGAGACCCAGTACTTC. Amino acid sequence: CASSLGGSETQYF.

In this sample, this clonotype turned up a few times. This chain uses TRBV12-5 with TRBJ1-1, with D perhaps matching TRBD1 (5 bases). CDR3 length equals 16 residues. Germline values: CDR1 LGHNT, CDR2 FRNRAP. The germline V and J ends were trimmed by 1 base and 4 bases, with 16 bases remaining between them. The CDR3 reads CASGLGPPFGGTEAFF. The CDR3 DNA sequence: TGTGCTAGTGGTTTGGGCCCCCCATTTGGGGGCACTGAAGCTTTCTTT.

The V and J genes are TRBV5-1 and TRBJ2-1, with D possibly matching TRBD2 (5 bases). Trimming removed 8 bases from V and 1 base from J, with 13 bases in between. The CDR3 is 14 amino acids. Per germline, CDR1 SGHRS and CDR2 YFSETQ. In DNA, the CDR3 is TGCGCCAGTAAGGGCGGGCTTTCCTACAATGAGCAGTTCTTC. Encoded protein: CASKGGLSYNEQFF.

This clonotype was counted at least ten times. This chain uses TRBV7-9 with TRBJ2-1, with D perhaps TRBD1 (7 bases). Per the germline V gene, CDR1 is SEHNR and CDR2 is FQNEAQ (reference sequence). The CDR3 is made up of 14 amino acids. Deletions cut 6 bases from V and 7 bases from J, with 16 bases between. CDR3 region: CASSSSRGRNEQFF. CDR3 nucleotides: TGTGCCAGCAGTTCCAGCAGGGGGAGGAATGAGCAGTTCTTC.

This clonotype was detected a few times. The V and J genes are TRBV11-2 and TRBJ1-1; no firm D call. Germline V CDR1 and CDR2: SGHAT, FQNNGV. V was cut by 4 bases and J by 4 bases, with 19 bases left in between. The CDR3 extends over 16 amino acids. The CDR3 loop is CASSSSVEGGGTEAFF. Written as DNA, the CDR3 is TGTGCCAGCAGCTCCTCGGTGGAGGGAGGTGGCACTGAAGCTTTCTTT.

This sequence joins TRBV2 and TRBJ2-4, with 12 bases identical to TRBD2. This CDR3 has 15 residues. Unmatched junction bases numbered 7, after V lost 5 bases and J lost 8 bases. Looked up from germline, CDR1 is SNHLY and CDR2 is FYNNEI. CDR3 DNA: TGTGCCAGCAGTAAGACTAGCGGGAGCACGTACATTCAGTACTTC. This encodes CASSKTSGSTYIQYF. The full variable domain, its missing parts supplied by reference TRBV2 and TRBJ2-4, is EPEVTQTPSHQVTQMGQEVILRCVPISNHLYFYWYRQILGQKVEFLVSFYNNEISEKSEIFDDQFSVERPDGSNFTLKIRSTKLEDSAMYFCASSKTSGSTYIQYFGAGTRLSVL.

This clonotype came up many times. The CDR3 DNA reads as TGTGCCAGCAGTTTAGACAGTTCTAACTATGGCTACACCTTC. This encodes CASSLDSSNYGYTF. The chain is built from TRBV12-3 or TRBV12-4 and TRBJ1-2, with D unclear. The CDR3 runs to 14 residues. V lost 1 base, J lost 0 bases, and 6 bases lay in between.

This clonotype was counted at least ten times. This sequence joins TRBV20-1 and TRBJ1-1; 10 nucleotides align to TRBD1. The CDR3 has 13 residues. Germline V gene data show CDR1 as DFQATT and CDR2 as SNEGSKA (reference sequence). V dropped 5 bases and J dropped 3; count of bases not matched to a gene: 3. CDR3 nucleotide sequence: TGCAGTGCTGAAGGACAGGGGGACACTGAAGCTTTCTTT. Translation gives CSAEGQGDTEAFF.

This clonotype has more than one count but fewer than ten. The rearrangement joins TRBV11-2 to TRBJ2-5; tentatively, D is TRBD1 (6 bases). The CDR3 sequence is 16 residues long. The V gene's germline CDR1 is SGHAT and CDR2 FQNNGV. The germline V and J ends were trimmed by 5 bases and 3 bases, with 19 bases remaining between them. The CDR3 loop reads CASSLRQALPKETQYF. The CDR3 bases are TGTGCCAGCAGCCTCCGACAGGCACTACCGAAAGAGACCCAGTACTTC. The full variable domain, in which reference TRBV11-2 and TRBJ2-5 provide the parts outside the CDR3, is EAGVAQSPRYKIIEKRQSVAFWCNPISGHATLYWYQQILGQGPKLLIQFQNNGVVDDSQLPKDRFSAERLKGVDSTLKIQPAKLEDSAVYLCASSLRQALPKETQYFGPGTRLLVL.

In this sample, this clonotype turned up many times. The CDR3 bases are TGTGCCAGCAGCTTAGGGCTGAAAAACATTCAGTACTTC. Its translation: CASSLGLKNIQYF. The chain joins TRBV7-2 to TRBJ2-4; no clear D gene. Germline V gene data show CDR1 as SGHTA and CDR2 as FQGNSA. CDR3 length: 13 amino acids. V lost 1 base and J 4 bases, leaving 5 bases between the germline ends. The full variable domain, rest sourced from reference TRBV7-2 and TRBJ2-4, is GAGVSQSPSNKVTEKGKDVELRCDPISGHTALYWYRQSLGQGLEFLIYFQGNSAPDKSGLPSDRFSAERTGGSVSTLTIQRTQQEDSAVYLCASSLGLKNIQYFGAGTRLSVL.

This rearrangement joins TRBV7-2 to TRBJ2-7, with 14 bases that match TRBD2. V dropped 5 bases and J dropped 2; count of bases not matched to a gene: 11. The CDR3 is made up of 18 amino acids. Germline V gene lookup returns CDR1 SGHTA and CDR2 FQGNSA. The CDR3 spells CASSQGTSGGRSTYEQYF. For the CDR3, the DNA is TGTGCCAGCAGCCAGGGGACTAGCGGGGGCCGCTCGACCTACGAGCAGTACTTC.

This clonotype was observed many times. The chain combines TRBV5-1 with TRBJ1-2, with D possibly TRBD1 on 5 matching bases. Germline CDR1 is SGHRS and CDR2 is YFSETQ. Trimming left V 4 bases short and J 2 bases short, with 12 bases between. CDR3 length: 14 residues. CDR3 in DNA: TGCGCCAGCAGCCCTACAGGACCGAACTATGGCTACACCTTC. It yields the protein CASSPTGPNYGYTF.

This clonotype was observed a handful of times. The chain employs TRBV4-1 and TRBJ1-3, with D possibly matching TRBD1 (5 bases). Germline lookup yields CDR1 MGHRA and CDR2 YSYEKL. This CDR3 contains 15 residues. Trimming left V 1 base short and J 1 base short, with 8 bases between. This CDR3 reads CASSQVGTSGNTIYF. For the CDR3, the DNA is TGCGCCAGCAGCCAAGTCGGGACTTCTGGAAACACCATATATTTT.

This clonotype was observed at least ten times. The chain is built from TRBV4-1 and TRBJ2-5; 7 nucleotides line up with TRBD1. The CDR3 loop spans 16 amino acids. V was clipped by 0 bases and J by 4 bases; unmatched bases: 8. CDR1 and CDR2 from the germline V gene are MGHRA and YSYEKL. DNA for the CDR3: TGCGCCAGCAGCCAAGAGCTGACAGGGACCGCAGAGACCCAGTACTTC. It encodes CASSQELTGTAETQYF.

This clonotype was found a few times. The chain employs TRBV10-3 and TRBJ2-2; D ambiguous. This CDR3 has 13 amino acids. V was cut by 1 base and J by 7 bases, with 7 bases left in between. Germline assignment: CDR1 ENHRY and CDR2 SYGVKD. The CDR3 DNA follows: TGTGCCATCAGTGAGTTGAGAGACGGGGAGCTGTTTTTT. Translating it yields CAISELRDGELFF.

The table lists this clonotype with many counts. The J gene is TRBJ1-1, the V gene TRBV5-1; D unresolved. CDR1 is SGHRS and CDR2 is YFSETQ in the germline V gene. V was pared by 5 bases and J by 1 base, with 12 bases between. The CDR3 consists of 14 residues. CDR3 in amino acids: CASSFRQRNTEAFF. CDR3 coding DNA: TGCGCCAGCAGTTTTCGGCAGCGGAACACTGAAGCTTTCTTT.

CDR3 sequence (DNA): TGCAGTGCTAGAGCGGCGGGAGCCATATACAATGAGCAGTTCTTC. As protein: CSARAAGAIYNEQFF. The gene calls are TRBV20-1 and TRBJ2-1; 7 nucleotides match TRBD2. Germline CDR1 DFQATT, CDR2 SNEGSKA (reference sequence). The CDR3 covers 15 residues. Losses at the gene ends were 1 base for V and 4 bases for J; bases not matched to a gene: 7.

Concerning this clonotype itself: This clone may be a read error of a much larger clone one base away. The genes are TRBV5-1 and TRBJ2-2, with unresolved D. Germline-derived CDR1 and CDR2 are SGHRS and YFSETQ. The CDR3 runs to 13 residues. The DNA for the CDR3 is TGCACCAGCAGTCCCATAGGGACCGGGGAGCTGTTTTTT. Protein sequence: CTSSPIGTGELFF. The whole variable domain, filled in from reference TRBV5-1 and TRBJ2-2, reads KAGVTQTPRYLIKTRGQQVTLSCSPISGHRSVSWYQQTPGQGLQFLFEYFSETQRNKGNFPGRFSGRQFSNSRSEMNVSTLELGDSALYLCTSSPIGTGELFFGEGSRLTVL.

This chain links TRBV20-1 with TRBJ2-2; D is ambiguous. Looked up from germline, CDR1 is DFQATT and CDR2 is SNEGSKA (reference sequence). The CDR3 spans 13 residues. Trimming pared 5 bases from V and 8 bases from J, leaving 15 bases between. DNA for the CDR3: TGCAGTGCTTCGGATTCTAATAAGGGGGAGCTGTTTTTT. This sequence encodes CSASDSNKGELFF.

The rearrangement links TRBV7-2 to TRBJ2-7; D not certain. This CDR3 is 14 amino acids long. Germline V lookup: CDR1 SGHTA, CDR2 FQGNSA. The V gene lost 3 bases and the J gene lost 3 bases, with 12 bases spanning the gap. The CDR3 coding sequence is TGTGCCAGCAGCTTCGGAGACGGAGACTACGAGCAGTACTTC. This translates into CASSFGDGDYEQYF.

The chain joins TRBV20-1 to TRBJ2-1; a weak D match, TRBD2 (6 bases). This CDR3 spans 14 amino acids. V dropped 4 bases and J dropped 4 bases, with 14 bases sitting between them. CDR1 is DFQATT and CDR2 is SNEGSKA in the germline V gene (reference sequence). The CDR3 spells CSAIQRGGYNEQFF. CDR3 nucleotides: TGCAGTGCTATCCAACGCGGAGGGTACAATGAGCAGTTCTTC.

This clonotype was picked up many times. The chain uses TRBV20-1 and TRBJ2-4, with 11 bases matching TRBD2. Germline-derived CDR1 and CDR2 are DFQATT and SNEGSKA (reference sequence). The trim removed 0 bases at V and 8 bases at J, leaving 15 bases unmatched. The CDR3 has 18 residues. CDR3 protein: CSARDRNPLAGGPDIQYF. In nucleotides, the CDR3 is TGCAGTGCTAGAGATCGAAATCCCTTAGCGGGAGGGCCGGACATTCAGTACTTC.